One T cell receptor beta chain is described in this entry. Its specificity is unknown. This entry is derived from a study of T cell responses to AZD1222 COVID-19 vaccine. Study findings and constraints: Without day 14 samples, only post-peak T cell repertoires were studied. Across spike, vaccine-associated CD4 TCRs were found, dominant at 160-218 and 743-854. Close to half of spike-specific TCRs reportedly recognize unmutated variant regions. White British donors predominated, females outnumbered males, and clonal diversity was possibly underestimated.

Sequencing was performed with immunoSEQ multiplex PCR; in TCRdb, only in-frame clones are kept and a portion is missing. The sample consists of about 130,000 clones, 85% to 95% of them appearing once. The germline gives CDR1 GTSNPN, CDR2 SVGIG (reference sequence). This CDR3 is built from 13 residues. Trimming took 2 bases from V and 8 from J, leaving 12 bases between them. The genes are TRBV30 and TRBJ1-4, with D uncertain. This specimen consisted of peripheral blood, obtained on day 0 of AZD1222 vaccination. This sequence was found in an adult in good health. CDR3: CAWSLGIQEKLFF. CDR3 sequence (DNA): TGTGCCTGGAGTCTTGGAATCCAGGAAAAACTGTTTTTT.